These 10 T cell receptor beta chains originate from one sample sequenced in a study of blood T cell repertoires in COVID-19. Sequenced by immunoSEQ multiplex PCR; TCRdb stores in-frame clones only, minus some. The sample includes around 430,000 clones, about 86% seen only once; the top ten take around 10%. Sequencing was carried out using PBMCs or T cells enriched from blood (not recorded which). These receptors all come from a woman aged 45-65 years who had recovered from COVID-19.

This clone was recorded only once. The chain's CDR3 is CASSLSPSGGAGETQYF. The CDR3 DNA reads as TGTGCCAGCAGTTTATCCCCTAGCGGGGGGGCGGGTGAGACCCAGTACTTC. The chain joins TRBV27 to TRBJ2-5; TRBD2 aligns across 12 bases. Germline V CDR1 and CDR2: MNHEY, SMNVEV (reference sequence). V gave up 0 bases and J gave up 5 bases; unmatched junction bases: 7. The CDR3 spans 17 residues.

This clone appeared a few times. This rearrangement joins TRBV6-4 to TRBJ2-1; 11 bases agree with TRBD1. CDR1 and CDR2 (germline): MRHNA, SNTAGT. J lost 15 bases, V lost 0 bases, and 4 bases had no gene match. This CDR3 is 13 amino acids long. The CDR3 nucleotides read TGTGCCAGCAGTGACTCGGACAGGGGGCGTCGGTTCTTC. Its protein product is CASSDSDRGRRFF.

This clone was observed a few times. The CDR3 protein is CASRPLTGNYGYTF. The CDR3 DNA follows: TGTGCCAGCAGACCCCTGACAGGGAACTATGGCTACACCTTC. This chain uses TRBV2 with TRBJ1-2; TRBD1 matches 7 bases. From germline, CDR1 is SNHLY and CDR2 FYNNEI. The trim removed 6 bases at V and 2 bases at J, leaving 6 bases unmatched. The CDR3 has 14 amino acids.

V and J are TRBV5-1 and TRBJ1-2, with 9 bases matching TRBD1. CDR1 SGHRS and CDR2 YFSETQ come from the germline V gene. This CDR3 comprises 13 residues. The ends lost 5 bases at V and 8 bases at J; junction bases unmatched: 7. This CDR3 reads CASSTGGAEGYTF. CDR3 in DNA: TGCGCCAGCAGTACAGGGGGCGCAGAAGGCTACACCTTC.

This clone was detected only once. The chain is built from TRBV7-9 and TRBJ1-2, with no clear D. The V end was cut by 4 bases, the J end by 8 bases, with 14 bases between. This CDR3 region has 13 residues. The germline V gene has CDR1 SEHNR and CDR2 FQNEAQ (reference sequence). The CDR3 nucleotides are TGTGCCAGCAGCTCCCCGGGTTCGAGCGGCTACACCTTC. Its protein is CASSSPGSSGYTF.

The V call is TRBV4-2, the J call TRBJ2-7; 7 bases match TRBD2. Germline-derived CDR1 and CDR2 are LGHNA and YNFKEQ. V was clipped by 4 bases and J by 4 bases; unmatched bases: 10. The CDR3 is 15 amino acids. CDR3 in amino acids: CASSPRTREGYEQYF. CDR3 bases: TGTGCCAGCAGCCCGAGGACTAGGGAGGGTTACGAGCAGTACTTC.

This chain connects TRBV12-3 or TRBV12-4 to TRBJ1-1; 8 nucleotides line up with TRBD1. The CDR3 consists of 12 residues. V shed 4 bases, J shed 7 bases, and the junction held 2 bases outside the gene matches. This CDR3 is CASSSGTGEAFF. DNA for the CDR3: TGTGCCAGCAGTTCCGGGACAGGTGAAGCTTTCTTT.

The V gene is TRBV7-9, the J gene TRBJ2-5; D gene uncertain. Germline-derived CDR1 and CDR2 are SEHNR and FQNEAQ (reference sequence). Trimming shortened V by 5 bases and J by 5 bases, and 15 bases separated the two germline ends. CDR3 size: 14 residues. CDR3 region: CASSNVSGMETQYF. The CDR3 DNA follows: TGTGCCAGCAGCAATGTAAGTGGCATGGAGACCCAGTACTTC.

About this clone itself: One end of the junction varies from germline; a read error may be responsible. At the DNA level, this CDR3 is encoded by other sequences in the same sample as well. V usage is TRBV27 and J usage is TRBJ2-1; D not resolved. Per germline, CDR1 MNHEY and CDR2 SMNVEV (reference sequence). There are 12 residues in the CDR3. The CDR3 here is CASSLSGNEQFF. In DNA, the CDR3 is TGTGCCAGCAGCTTATCCGGGAATGAGCAGTTCTTC.

The chain combines TRBV4-1 with TRBJ2-7, with D possibly TRBD2 on 6 matching bases. From germline, CDR1 is MGHRA and CDR2 YSYEKL. The V end was cut by 1 base, the J end by 3 bases, with 13 bases between. The CDR3 totals 15 residues. The CDR3 protein is CASSQVVGGNYEQYF. The CDR3 nucleotides read TGCGCCAGCAGCCAAGTGGTCGGGGGTAACTACGAGCAGTACTTC.